Listed below are T cell receptor beta chains from one sample, sequenced in a study of cytomegalovirus exposure and HLA in healthy donors. Generated by immunoSEQ multiplex PCR, the TCRdb table keeps only in-frame clones and is missing some. The data hold about 98,000 clones, with roughly 81% observed a single time. The sequenced sample consisted of PBMCs. The origin of the receptors is a man aged 40-49 years in good health and CMV-seronegative. Each CDR3 is given with its conserved first and last residue. The order of the fields is CDR3 length, V gene, J gene, clone size, D gene, CDR3 protein, CDR3 DNA. A D gene is named only where the DNA matches it firmly. Clone sizes are given selectively: once, few, many, or a class where the clone is expanded.

>15|TRBV19|TRBJ1-1|NA|NA
CASSTWTLKNTEAFF
TGTGCCAGTAGTACCTGGACATTAAAGAACACTGAAGCTTTCTTT
>15|TRBV6-1|TRBJ2-1|NA|NA
CASRDTGYPYNEQFF
TGTGCCAGCAGGGACACAGGGTACCCCTACAATGAGCAGTTCTTC
>14|TRBV6-5|TRBJ2-6|NA|NA
CASRGVAGANVLTF
TGTGCCAGCAGGGGCGTTGCGGGGGCCAACGTCCTGACTTTC
>11|TRBV20-1|TRBJ2-7|NA|TRBD1
CSAGTVYEQYF
TGCAGTGCTGGGACAGTCTACGAGCAGTACTTC
>13|TRBV27|TRBJ2-1|once|NA
CASSLSPGATLIF
TGTGCCAGCAGTTTGTCCCCTGGGGCGACCCTTATCTTC
>12|TRBV2|TRBJ1-2|NA|TRBD1
CASGDRSYGYTF
TGTGCCAGCGGGGACAGATCATATGGCTACACCTTC
>15|TRBV2|TRBJ2-1|NA|NA
CASSEGRGSYNEQFF
TGTGCCAGCAGTGAAGGCAGGGGAAGCTACAATGAGCAGTTCTTC
>15|TRBV27|TRBJ2-7|NA|TRBD1
CASSLFGQGAYEQYF
TGTGCCAGCAGTTTGTTCGGACAGGGGGCCTACGAGCAGTACTTC
>15|TRBV30|TRBJ1-3|NA|NA
CAWSRDSGSGNTIYF
TGTGCCTGGAGTCGGGACTCTGGTAGTGGAAACACCATATATTTT
>14|TRBV28|TRBJ1-2|few|NA
CASKRAGGKYGYTF
TGTGCCAGCAAGAGGGCGGGGGGGAAATATGGCTACACCTTC
>11|TRBV18|TRBJ1-1|NA|NA
CASSPETEAFF
TGTGCCAGCTCACCCGAGACTGAAGCTTTCTTT
>15|TRBV6-1|TRBJ2-2|NA|NA
CASRDPGHKTGELFF
TGTGCCAGCAGGGACCCGGGACACAAGACCGGGGAGCTGTTTTTT
>14|TRBV2|TRBJ2-6|NA|NA
CARRIGSGANVLTF
TGTGCCAGGAGGATCGGCTCTGGGGCCAACGTCCTGACTTTC
>14|TRBV30|TRBJ1-5|NA|TRBD1
CAWSVWGQAQPQHF
TGTGCCTGGAGTGTATGGGGACAGGCTCAGCCCCAGCATTTT
>17|TRBV27|TRBJ2-3|NA|NA
CASTLNLDSKNLDTQYF
TGTGCCAGCACCTTAAACCTGGACTCTAAGAATCTAGATACGCAGTATTTT
>13|TRBV5-1|TRBJ1-2|NA|TRBD1
CASRKQGANGYTF
TGCGCCAGCAGAAAACAGGGGGCGAATGGCTACACCTTC
>15|TRBV27|TRBJ1-5|NA|TRBD1
CASRKMGQGGQPQHF
TGTGCCAGCAGGAAGATGGGACAGGGGGGTCAGCCCCAGCATTTT
>15|TRBV7-9|TRBJ2-3|NA|TRBD1
CASTKTGAPRDTQYF
TGTGCCAGCACAAAGACAGGGGCTCCGAGGGATACGCAGTATTTT
>13|TRBV11-2|TRBJ2-3|NA|NA
CASSLGGRGTQYF
TGTGCCAGCAGCTTAGGGGGGCGAGGCACGCAGTATTTT
>11|TRBV29-1|TRBJ1-4|NA|NA
CSVEALEKLFF
TGCAGCGTTGAAGCTTTAGAAAAACTGTTTTTT
>16|TRBV19|TRBJ2-7|NA|TRBD2
CASSIFPGGPWVEQYF
TGTGCCAGTAGTATTTTTCCGGGAGGGCCTTGGGTCGAGCAGTACTTC
>14|TRBV6-1|TRBJ2-3|NA|TRBD2
CASSDSGPTDTQYF
TGTGCCAGCAGTGATAGCGGGCCCACAGATACGCAGTATTTT
>16|TRBV7-8|TRBJ1-1|NA|NA
CASSLGAPGVNTEAFF
TGTGCCAGCAGCTTAGGGGCCCCGGGGGTGAACACTGAAGCTTTCTTT
>15|TRBV2|TRBJ1-2|NA|TRBD1
CASLSGQGAIYGYTF
TGTGCCAGCCTGTCGGGACAGGGGGCGATTTATGGCTACACCTTC
>18|TRBV5-1|TRBJ2-4|NA|NA
CASSLVGGGALTKNIQYF
TGCGCCAGCAGCTTGGTCGGCGGAGGGGCCTTAACCAAAAACATTCAGTACTTC
>14|TRBV7-8|TRBJ2-7|NA|TRBD1
CASSTMTGDYEQYF
TGTGCCAGCAGCACAATGACAGGGGACTACGAGCAGTACTTC
>14|TRBV7-9|TRBJ1-1|NA|TRBD1
CASSPRQGVTEAFF
TGTGCCAGCAGCCCAAGACAGGGGGTCACTGAAGCTTTCTTT
>15|TRBV19|TRBJ2-4|NA|NA
CASRSYDSTKNIQYF
TGTGCCAGTAGGAGCTATGACAGTACGAAAAACATTCAGTACTTC
>14|TRBV11-3|TRBJ2-7|NA|NA
CASSPDTVSYEQYF
TGTGCCAGCAGCCCCGACACAGTTTCCTACGAGCAGTACTTC
>14|TRBV5-4|TRBJ1-1|few|TRBD1
CASRPGQGLTEAFF
TGTGCCAGCAGACCAGGACAGGGTCTCACTGAAGCTTTCTTT
>18|TRBV5-1|TRBJ2-5|NA|TRBD2
CASSLGLASGGAGETQYF
TGCGCCAGCAGCTTGGGCTTGGCTAGCGGGGGGGCCGGAGAGACCCAGTACTTC
>14|TRBV9|TRBJ2-7|few|NA
CASSALGSRDEQYF
TGTGCCAGCAGCGCCCTCGGGTCCCGCGACGAGCAGTACTTC
>18|TRBV19|TRBJ1-5|once|NA
CASSIPRWRGGSNQPQHF
TGTGCCAGTAGTATCCCCAGGTGGAGGGGTGGTAGCAATCAGCCCCAGCATTTT
>16|TRBV30|TRBJ2-5|NA|TRBD1
CAWRRGTEGEGETQYF
TGTGCCTGGAGAAGGGGGACAGAAGGGGAAGGAGAGACCCAGTACTTC
>14|TRBV5-1|TRBJ1-2|NA|TRBD1
CASSGGTGGYGYTF
TGCGCCAGCAGCGGGGGGACAGGAGGCTATGGCTACACCTTC
>14|TRBV9|TRBJ1-2|NA|NA
CASSVGGDFYGYTF
TGTGCCAGCAGCGTAGGGGGGGACTTCTATGGCTACACCTTC
>15|TRBV7-2|TRBJ2-3|NA|TRBD2
CASSSGGAKGDTQYF
TGTGCCAGCAGCTCCGGGGGGGCCAAGGGAGATACGCAGTATTTT
>14|TRBV6-1|TRBJ2-5|NA|TRBD2
CASSPSGLQETQYF
TGTGCCAGCAGCCCTAGCGGCCTCCAAGAGACCCAGTACTTC
>13|TRBV6-5|TRBJ1-1|NA|NA
CASSRVSNTEAFF
TGTGCCAGCAGCAGGGTTTCGAACACTGAAGCTTTCTTT
>13|TRBV27|TRBJ2-5|NA|NA
CASSSYLRETQYF
TGTGCCAGCAGTTCGTACCTCAGGGAGACCCAGTACTTC
>15|TRBV7-3|TRBJ1-3|NA|NA
CASSLTGGFGNTIYF
TGTGCCAGCAGCTTAACGGGCGGGTTTGGAAACACCATATATTTT
>17|TRBV7-3|TRBJ2-1|NA|TRBD1
CASSSTGQGSVYNEQFF
TGTGCCAGCAGCTCAACCGGACAGGGTTCCGTTTACAATGAGCAGTTCTTC
>14|TRBV6-5|TRBJ1-5|NA|TRBD1
CASRTGANNQPQHF
TGTGCCAGCAGGACAGGGGCGAACAATCAGCCCCAGCATTTT
>14|TRBV7-9|TRBJ1-6|NA|NA
CASKGDIPGSPLHF
TGTGCCAGCAAAGGCGACATCCCCGGTTCACCCCTCCACTTT
>12|TRBV27|TRBJ2-3|NA|NA
CASTGASDTQYF
TGTGCCAGCACTGGGGCTTCAGATACGCAGTATTTT
>14|TRBV4-1|TRBJ2-7|NA|NA
CASSHKTSAYEQYF
TGCGCCAGCAGCCATAAGACATCGGCGTACGAGCAGTACTTC
>15|TRBV6-6|TRBJ2-7|NA|NA
CASSYSRDIGSRQYF
TGTGCCAGCAGTTACTCAAGGGACATCGGTAGTCGGCAGTACTTC
>15|TRBV5-6|TRBJ2-1|NA|TRBD1
CASTLPGQGYNEQFF
TGTGCCAGCACCTTACCGGGACAGGGGTACAATGAGCAGTTCTTC
>15|TRBV6-1|TRBJ2-7|NA|NA
CASSEFSFSSYEQYF
TGTGCCAGCAGTGAATTTTCTTTTAGCTCCTACGAGCAGTACTTC
>15|TRBV18|TRBJ2-7|NA|NA
CASSPPGRFAYEQYF
TGTGCCAGCTCACCACCGGGCAGGTTTGCCTACGAGCAGTACTTC
>11|TRBV20-1|TRBJ2-1|NA|NA
CSAQSGARGFF
TGCAGTGCTCAGTCGGGCGCCCGGGGGTTCTTC